The 27 T cell receptor beta chains presented below share a single source sample, sequenced in a study of blood T cell repertoires in COVID-19. The protocol was immunoSEQ multiplex PCR, while the TCRdb copy is restricted to in-frame clones and leaves out a portion. This sample has roughly 170,000 clones; roughly 89% occur once, and the top ten carry roughly 0.9%. The sample was peripheral blood. These TCRs come from a woman aged 18-30 years who had recovered from COVID-19.

J is TRBJ2-5 and V is TRBV24-1; 11 bases fit TRBD2. This CDR3 comprises 17 residues. The germline V gene encodes CDR1 KGHDR and CDR2 SFDVKD. V was pared by 4 bases and J by 2 bases, with 8 bases of the junction left unmatched. The CDR3 region has the DNA TGTGCCACCAGTGACCCACCTAGCGGGGGGTCTCAAGAGACCCAGTACTTC. This codes for CATSDPPSGGSQETQYF.

The CDR3 region is CASSPWTGVNEKLFF. The CDR3 nucleotides read TGTGCCAGCAGCCCATGGACGGGAGTTAATGAAAAACTGTTTTTT. The chain uses TRBV7-9 and TRBJ1-4; no reliable D call. The CDR3 totals 15 residues. In germline, CDR1 is SEHNR, CDR2 FQNEAQ (reference sequence). Trimming removed 5 bases from V and 4 bases from J, with 14 bases in between. Supplemented by reference TRBV7-9 and TRBJ1-4, the full variable domain reads DTGVSQNPRHKITKRGQNVTFRCDPISEHNRLYWYRQTLGQGPEFLTYFQNEAQLEKSRLLSDRFSAERPKGSFSTLEIQRTEQGDSAMYLCASSPWTGVNEKLFFGSGTQLSVL.

Regarding this clone: One end of the junction does not line up with germline, which may come from a read error. The chain employs TRBV19 and TRBJ2-1; 9 nucleotides line up with TRBD1. The CDR3 is 11 residues long. In germline, CDR1 is LNHDA, CDR2 SQIVND (reference sequence). The CDR3 loop reads CATTAGQGLIF. In DNA form, the CDR3 reads TGTGCCACCACTGCGGGACAGGGTTTGATCTTC.

The V and J genes are TRBV18 and TRBJ2-4; 10 bases line up with TRBD1. With 6 bases clipped from V and 2 bases from J, the junction kept 4 bases outside the gene matches. This CDR3 has 15 amino acids. The germline V gene encodes CDR1 KGHSH and CDR2 LQKENI. In DNA, the CDR3 is TGTGCCAGCTCCGGACAGGGGGGAACCAAAAACATTCAGTACTTC. Translation: CASSGQGGTKNIQYF.

This rearrangement joins TRBV5-8 to TRBJ2-2, with no clear D. CDR1 and CDR2 (germline): SGHTS, YDEGEE. The CDR3 totals 15 residues. Trimming pared 1 base from V and 7 bases from J, leaving 14 bases between. This chain's CDR3 is CASSLYPGRLGELFF. In DNA, the CDR3 is TGTGCCAGCAGCTTGTATCCAGGCCGGCTCGGGGAGCTGTTTTTT. Complete variable domain (other parts from reference TRBV5-8 and TRBJ2-2): EAGVTQSPTHLIKTRGQQATLRCSPISGHTSVYWYQQALGLGLQFLLWYDEGEERNRGNFPPRFSGRQFPNYSSELNVNALELEDSALYLCASSLYPGRLGELFFGEGSRLTVL.

This chain connects TRBV6-2 or TRBV6-3 to TRBJ1-1; D call uncertain. This CDR3 has 15 amino acids. Germline V gene sequence: CDR1 MNHEY, CDR2 SVGEGT. V gave up 2 bases and J gave up 6 bases, with 16 bases separating them. CDR3 sequence (DNA): TGTGCCAGCAGTTACCCGAGACTCGGGTCGGCTGAAGCTTTCTTT. It is translated as CASSYPRLGSAEAFF.

J is TRBJ1-2 and V is TRBV5-1; D is undetermined. The CDR3 spans 14 residues. Germline CDR1 reads SGHRS; CDR2 reads YFSETQ. The germline V and J ends were trimmed by 1 base and 4 bases, with 11 bases remaining between them. CDR3 sequence: CASSLHGEIYGYTF. The CDR3 region has the DNA TGCGCCAGCAGCTTGCACGGGGAGATCTATGGCTACACCTTC.

The chain has TRBV29-1 and TRBJ1-4, with D possibly matching TRBD1 (6 bases). The V end lost 4 bases, the J end lost 0 bases, and 9 bases lay between the germline ends. Germline CDR1 SQVTM, CDR2 ANQGSEA. The length of the CDR3 is 14 residues. CDR3 DNA: TGCAGCGTTGGGACAGCCGCAACTAATGAAAAACTGTTTTTT. Protein sequence: CSVGTAATNEKLFF. The full variable domain, rest sourced from reference TRBV29-1 and TRBJ1-4, is SAVISQKPSRDICQRGTSLTIQCQVDSQVTMMFWYRQQPGQSLTLIATANQGSEATYESGFVIDKFPISRPNLTFSTLTVSNMSPEDSSIYLCSVGTAATNEKLFFGSGTQLSVL.

There are a few counts of this clone. The rearrangement links TRBV6-2 or TRBV6-3 to TRBJ2-7; TRBD1 aligns across 7 bases. Germline CDR1 reads MNHEY; CDR2 reads SVGEGT. The V gene end was trimmed by 5 bases and the J gene end by 2 bases; junction bases not matched to a gene: 3. This CDR3 spans 13 amino acids. The CDR3 DNA is TGTGCCAGCAGTAGGGACAGCCCCTACGAGCAGTACGTC. The encoded protein is CASSRDSPYEQYV.

This clone was detected a few times. The gene calls are TRBV29-1 and TRBJ2-7; D call uncertain. This CDR3 contains 12 residues. V dropped 4 bases and J dropped 1 base, with 8 bases sitting between them. Germline lookup yields CDR1 SQVTM and CDR2 ANQGSEA. Here the CDR3 reads CSVAHSSYEQYF. CDR3 bases: TGCAGCGTTGCCCATAGTTCCTACGAGCAGTACTTC.

V and J are TRBV23-1 and TRBJ1-1; D gene ambiguous. TRBV23-1 carries the ORF label, with uncertain function. Trimming removed 0 bases at V and 7 bases at J, with 9 bases between. This CDR3 spans 13 amino acids. The CDR3 nucleotides are TGCGCCAGCAGTCAATCTATTAGGAGTGAAGCTTTCTTT. Translated, it gives CASSQSIRSEAFF.

This rearrangement joins TRBV4-2 to TRBJ2-2; unclear D gene. Between the trimmed V and J ends, which lost 1 base and 6 bases, there was a span of 9 bases. This CDR3 contains 14 residues. Germline CDR1 reads LGHNA; CDR2 reads YNFKEQ. The CDR3 DNA reads TGTGCCAGCAGCCAAGCATCAGGCCCCGGGGAGCTGTTTTTT. Amino acids: CASSQASGPGELFF.

In its sample, this clone is medium-sized. V and J are TRBV14 and TRBJ2-7, with 7 bases that match TRBD2. This CDR3 has 15 residues. The ends lost 1 base at V and 0 bases at J; junction bases unmatched: 3. Per germline, CDR1 SGHDN and CDR2 FVKESK. In DNA, the CDR3 is TGTGCCAGCAGCCAAGGGACTAGTCTCTCCTACGAGCAGTACTTC. The encoded protein is CASSQGTSLSYEQYF.

The J gene is TRBJ2-5, the V gene TRBV9; TRBD2 aligns across 13 bases. The CDR3 is 16 amino acids. CDR1 and CDR2 from the germline V gene are SGDLS and YYNGEE. Germline trimming cut 3 bases from V and 5 bases from J; bases unmatched to any gene: 7. CDR3: CASSGGTSGVPETQYF. The CDR3 DNA sequence: TGTGCCAGCAGCGGGGGGACTAGCGGGGTACCGGAGACCCAGTACTTC. The whole variable domain, filled in from reference TRBV9 and TRBJ2-5, reads DSGVTQTPKHLITATGQRVTLRCSPRSGDLSVYWYQQSLDQGLQFLIQYYNGEERAKGNILERFSAQQFPDLHSELNLSSLELGDSALYFCASSGGTSGVPETQYFGPGTRLLVL.

This clone has only a few counts. J is TRBJ2-2 and V is TRBV19, with 9 nucleotides matching TRBD1. Germline V gene data show CDR1 as LNHDA and CDR2 as SQIVND (reference sequence). The CDR3 spans 15 residues. J lost 6 bases, V lost 1 base, and 3 bases had no gene match. CDR3 bases: TGTGCCAGTAGTATAGGGGGGACAGGGCCCGGGGAGCTGTTTTTT. Protein: CASSIGGTGPGELFF.

This clone was counted once. The rearrangement joins TRBV5-5 to TRBJ1-1; possible D gene TRBD1, 5 bases. V was clipped by 0 bases and J by 4 bases, with 13 bases between them. The CDR3 is 15 amino acids. Germline loops: CDR1 SGHKS, CDR2 YYEKEE (reference sequence). The CDR3 region is CASSLVTGVGTEAFF. In DNA, the CDR3 is TGTGCCAGCAGCTTGGTCACGGGGGTCGGCACTGAAGCTTTCTTT.

The chain employs TRBV4-2 and TRBJ2-1, with TRBD1 matching over 11 bases. V trimming: 5 bases; J trimming: 4 bases; junction bases outside the gene matches: 10. Germline V gives CDR1 LGHNA, CDR2 YNFKEQ. The CDR3 sequence is 17 residues long. The CDR3 region is CASSAFRGQGAYNEQFF. The CDR3 nucleotides read TGTGCCAGCAGCGCCTTTCGAGGACAGGGGGCTTACAATGAGCAGTTCTTC.

The gene calls are TRBV6-6 and TRBJ1-1; 7 bases are a match to TRBD1. There are 14 residues in the CDR3. V dropped 6 bases and J dropped 6; count of bases not matched to a gene: 10. Germline-derived CDR1 and CDR2 are MNHNY and SVGAGI (reference sequence). The chain's CDR3 is CASSSATGRAEAFF. CDR3 nucleotide sequence: TGTGCCAGCAGCTCCGCGACAGGGCGGGCTGAAGCTTTCTTT.

The CDR3 sequence: CASSQDYRENQPQHF. In DNA, the CDR3 is TGCGCCAGCAGCCAAGATTACAGGGAGAATCAGCCCCAGCATTTT. The chain recombines TRBV4-3 with TRBJ1-5; tentative D call: TRBD1 (6 bases). Germline CDR1 reads LGHNA; CDR2 reads YSLEER. This CDR3 region has 15 residues. The V end was cut by 0 bases, the J end by 4 bases, with 10 bases between.

Only a few counts were recorded for this clone. The chain uses TRBV5-1 and TRBJ1-1, with D unresolved. V lost 4 bases and J lost 0, with 10 bases in between. Germline V gene sequence: CDR1 SGHRS, CDR2 YFSETQ. This CDR3 contains 14 residues. The CDR3 loop reads CASSPGLLNTEAFF. In DNA form, the CDR3 reads TGCGCCAGCAGCCCCGGACTCTTGAACACTGAAGCTTTCTTT.

The V and J genes are TRBV5-1 and TRBJ2-7, with D possibly TRBD1 on 5 matching bases. V dropped 1 base and J dropped 11 bases, with 13 bases sitting between them. Germline loops: CDR1 SGHRS, CDR2 YFSETQ. The CDR3 is made up of 12 amino acids. This CDR3 is CASSLSQGKEYF. CDR3 in DNA: TGCGCCAGCAGCTTGAGCCAGGGTAAGGAGTACTTC.

V and J are TRBV18 and TRBJ2-6; maybe TRBD1 (6 bases). The CDR3 loop spans 14 amino acids. V was cut by 5 bases and J by 2 bases, with 7 bases left in between. The V gene's germline CDR1 is KGHSH and CDR2 LQKENI. As DNA, the CDR3 is TGTGCCAGCTCAGCAGGGGCTGGGGCCAACGTCCTGACTTTC. It encodes CASSAGAGANVLTF.

V and J are TRBV6-6 and TRBJ2-1; TRBD2 might be the D (6 bases). Per the germline V gene, CDR1 is MNHNY and CDR2 is SVGAGI (reference sequence). This CDR3 has 11 amino acids. V dropped 7 bases and J dropped 10 bases, with 11 bases sitting between them. The CDR3 sequence: CASTLRGEQFF. DNA of the CDR3: TGTGCCAGCACCCTGCGGGGAGAGCAGTTCTTC.

The rearrangement uses TRBV27 and TRBJ2-3; D is possibly TRBD1 (6 bases). This CDR3 contains 14 residues. V lost 6 bases to trimming and J lost 2 bases, with 12 bases between them. CDR1 and CDR2 (germline): MNHEY, SMNVEV (reference sequence). The chain's CDR3 is CASSRGALTDTQYF. The CDR3 nucleotides read TGTGCCAGCAGCAGGGGAGCTCTCACAGATACGCAGTATTTT.

The sample holds one count of this clone. The rearrangement joins TRBV29-1 to TRBJ1-1; TRBD1 agrees at 7 bases. With V trimmed by 6 bases and J by 1 base, 8 bases remained unmatched. From germline, CDR1 is SQVTM and CDR2 ANQGSEA. CDR3 size: 14 residues. The CDR3 sequence: CSVLEGTANTEAFF. The DNA of the CDR3 is TGCAGCGTCCTTGAGGGGACAGCGAACACTGAAGCTTTCTTT.

The rearrangement uses TRBV18 and TRBJ2-5; D remains unclear. Germline assignment: CDR1 KGHSH and CDR2 LQKENI. CDR3 length: 12 residues. Trimming removed 2 bases at V and 4 bases at J, with 5 bases between. For the CDR3, the DNA is TGTGCCAGCTCACCAGCAGGAGAGACCCAGTACTTC. It encodes CASSPAGETQYF.

This rearrangement joins TRBV6-2 or TRBV6-3 to TRBJ1-2, with a weak D call TRBD1 (5 bases). The ends were cut back, 4 bases at V and 7 bases at J, with 19 bases in the middle. The CDR3 contains 15 residues. CDR1 is MNHEY, CDR2 SVGEGT, per germline. The DNA for the CDR3 is TGTGCCAGCAGTTCCCCCAGCAGGGCTAACGGTGGCTACACCTTC. Translated, it gives CASSSPSRANGGYTF.